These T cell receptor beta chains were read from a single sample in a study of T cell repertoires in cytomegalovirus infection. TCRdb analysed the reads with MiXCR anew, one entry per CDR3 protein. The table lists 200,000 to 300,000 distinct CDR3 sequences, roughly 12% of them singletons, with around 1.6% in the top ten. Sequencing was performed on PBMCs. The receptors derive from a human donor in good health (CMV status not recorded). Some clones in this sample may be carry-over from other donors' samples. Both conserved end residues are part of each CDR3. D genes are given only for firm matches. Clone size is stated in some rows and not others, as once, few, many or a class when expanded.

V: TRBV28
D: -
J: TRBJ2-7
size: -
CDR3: CASSITGISGSYEQYF
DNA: TGTGCCAGCAGCATCACAGGCATTAGCGGCTCCTACGAGCAGTACTTC

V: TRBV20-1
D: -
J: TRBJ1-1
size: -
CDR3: CSARGENTEAFF
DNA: TGCAGTGCTCGGGGAGAGAACACTGAAGCTTTCTTT

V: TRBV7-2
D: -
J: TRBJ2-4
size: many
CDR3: CASSARPSKNIQYF
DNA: TGTGCCAGCAGCGCCCGACCGAGCAAAAACATTCAGTACTTC

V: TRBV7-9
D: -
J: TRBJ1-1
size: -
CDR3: CASSLQGSSTEAFF
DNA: TGTGCCAGCAGCTTACAGGGATCGTCCACTGAAGCTTTCTTT

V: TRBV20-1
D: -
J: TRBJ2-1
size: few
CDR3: CSAAGVTYEQFF
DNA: TGCAGTGCCGCGGGCGTTACATATGAGCAGTTCTTC

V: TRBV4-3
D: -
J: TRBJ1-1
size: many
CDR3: CASSQEERGKTEAFF
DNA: TGCGCCAGCAGCCAAGAGGAACGGGGAAAAACTGAAGCTTTCTTT

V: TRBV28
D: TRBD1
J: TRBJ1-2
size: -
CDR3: CASSLARGSAGGNYGYTF
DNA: TGTGCCAGCAGTTTAGCTAGGGGTTCGGCAGGGGGAAACTATGGCTACACCTTC

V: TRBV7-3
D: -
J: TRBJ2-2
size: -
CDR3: CASSLGGRVSAGELFF
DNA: TGTGCCAGCAGCTTAGGAGGCAGAGTGTCGGCCGGGGAGCTGTTTTTT

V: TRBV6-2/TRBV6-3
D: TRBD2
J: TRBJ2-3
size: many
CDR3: CASSYEAGSTDTQYF
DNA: TGTGCCAGCAGTTACGAAGCGGGGAGCACAGATACGCAGTATTTT

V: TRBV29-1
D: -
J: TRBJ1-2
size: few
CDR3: CSVSVGGNYGYTF
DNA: TGCAGCGTTTCGGTTGGGGGTAACTATGGCTACACCTTC

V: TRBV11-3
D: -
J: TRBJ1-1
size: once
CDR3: CASSLLRGGGAFF
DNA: TGTGCCAGCAGCTTATTACGGGGGGGGGGAGCTTTCTTT

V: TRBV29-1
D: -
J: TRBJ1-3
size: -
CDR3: CSVSEGVSGNTIYF
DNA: TGCAGCGTTTCGGAGGGCGTCTCTGGAAACACCATATATTTT

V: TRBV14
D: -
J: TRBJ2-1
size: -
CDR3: CASSQVLGNEQFF
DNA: TGTGCCAGCAGCCAAGTGCTAGGGAATGAGCAGTTCTTC

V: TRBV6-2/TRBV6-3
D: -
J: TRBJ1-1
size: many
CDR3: CASSTGGQGTEAFF
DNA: TGTGCCAGCAGCACGGGGGGACAAGGGACTGAAGCTTTCTTT

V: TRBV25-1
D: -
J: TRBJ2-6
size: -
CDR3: CASSEYKGFSGANVLTF
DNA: TGTGCCAGCAGTGAATACAAGGGTTTTAGTGGGGCCAACGTCCTGACTTTC

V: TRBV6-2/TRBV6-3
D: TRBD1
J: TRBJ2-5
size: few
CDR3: CASSPARQGNQETQYF
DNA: TGTGCCAGCAGTCCCGCCCGACAGGGAAACCAAGAGACCCAGTACTTC

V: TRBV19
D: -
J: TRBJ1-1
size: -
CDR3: CASSSDSRNTEAFF
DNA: TGTGCCAGTAGTTCGGACAGTCGGAACACTGAAGCTTTCTTT

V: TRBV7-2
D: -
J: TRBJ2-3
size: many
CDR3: CASSPEGARDTQYF
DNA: TGTGCCAGCAGCCCGGAGGGGGCTAGAGATACGCAGTATTTT

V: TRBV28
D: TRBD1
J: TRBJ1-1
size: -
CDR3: CASKGQGNTEAFF
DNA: TGTGCCAGCAAGGGACAGGGGAACACTGAAGCTTTCTTT

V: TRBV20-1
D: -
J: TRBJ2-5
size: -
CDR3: CSARVDAQETQYF
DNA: TGCAGTGCTAGAGTTGACGCCCAAGAGACCCAGTACTTC

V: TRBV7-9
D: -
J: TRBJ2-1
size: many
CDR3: CASSLGETGQFF
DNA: TGTGCCAGCAGCTTAGGGGAGACAGGGCAGTTCTTC

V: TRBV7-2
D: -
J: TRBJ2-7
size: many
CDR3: CASSPGIPYEQYF
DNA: TGTGCCAGCAGCCCGGGGATTCCCTACGAGCAGTACTTC

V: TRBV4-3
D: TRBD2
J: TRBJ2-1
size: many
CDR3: CASSQDQAGGYNEQFF
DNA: TGCGCCAGCAGCCAAGATCAAGCGGGAGGTTACAATGAGCAGTTCTTC

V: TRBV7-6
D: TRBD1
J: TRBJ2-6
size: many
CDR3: CASSPPQGQVVSGANVLTF
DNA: TGTGCCAGCAGCCCCCCTCAGGGACAGGTCGTCTCTGGGGCCAACGTCCTGACTTTC

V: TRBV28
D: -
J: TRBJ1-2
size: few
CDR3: CASSFRGGYTF
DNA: TGTGCCAGCAGTTTTCGAGGCGGCTACACCTTC

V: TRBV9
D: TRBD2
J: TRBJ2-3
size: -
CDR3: CASSVATPTGLAGSSAPGTDTQYF
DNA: TGTGCCAGCAGCGTAGCAACCCCGACGGGACTAGCGGGATCGTCCGCTCCTGGCACAGATACGCAGTATTTT

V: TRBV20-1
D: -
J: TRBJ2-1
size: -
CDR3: CSARGEPSSYNEQFF
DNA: TGCAGTGCTAGGGGTGAACCAAGCTCCTACAATGAGCAGTTCTTC

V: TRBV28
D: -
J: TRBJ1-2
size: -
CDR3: CASRQQGTDYGYTF
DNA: TGTGCCAGCAGGCAACAGGGTACCGACTATGGCTACACCTTC

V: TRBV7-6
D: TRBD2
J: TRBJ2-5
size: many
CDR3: CASSPSAGARETQYF
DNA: TGTGCCAGCAGCCCCAGCGCGGGAGCTAGAGAGACCCAGTACTTC